Reported below is one TCR beta chain. Antigen unknown. Produced via immunoSEQ multiplex PCR; TCRdb's table is partial and in-frame only. The sample lists 25,000 to 35,000 clones, approximately 90% occurring once. This entry comes from a study of T cells in localized non-small cell lung cancer. Study-wide results and caveats: It was uninvolved adjacent lung that showed the highest T cell clonality, exceeding tumor. Median approximately 58 top-100 tumor clones were shared with paired adjacent lung.

The sample here was peripheral blood, taken before any cancer treatment. The sequence came from a female donor older than 55 with stage III squamous cell lung carcinoma.

The CDR3 DNA sequence: TGTGCCAGCAGCGCAGGGACAGTCGGCAATCAGCCCCAGCATTTT. This encodes CASSAGTVGNQPQHF. This chain links TRBV11-2 with TRBJ1-5, with 7 bases matching TRBD1. V lost 5 bases and J lost 2; bases outside the gene matches: 6. Per germline, CDR1 SGHAT and CDR2 FQNNGV. The CDR3 is made up of 15 amino acids.